This entry concerns a single TCR beta chain. Germline V gives CDR1 SQVTM, CDR2 ANQGSEA. This CDR3 contains 13 residues. Identification of naive CD8+ T cells rested on CD45RO-CCR7+CD27+CD95- status. These data come from a study of CXCR3-negative and CXCR3-positive naive CD8 T cells. The authors prepared UMI-labeled TRB cDNA libraries by 5' RACE. With the 5' RACE reads reprocessed, TCRdb shows one record per CDR3 protein and no DNA. Its listing shows 100,000 to 150,000 distinct CDR3 sequences. The sequence was collected from a human donor in good health. Some clones in this sample may be carry-over from other donors' samples. The gene calls are TRBV29-1 and TRBJ1-4; TCRdb's D call of TRBD1 is untestable without DNA. Specimen: naive CXCR3- CD8+ T cells from blood. The sample's subset: CD45RO-CCR7+CD27+CD95- naive CD8+ T cells lacking CXCR3 (TNR3-). This CDR3 reads CSVRGGTGGKLFF.